This T cell receptor beta chain stems from a study of blood T cell repertoires in COVID-19. Turning to the study itself: Donors in the United States, Italy and Spain gave samples during acute or convalescent COVID-19.

This CDR3 is built from 14 residues. The germline V gene encodes CDR1 MNHEY and CDR2 SVGAGI. V was pared by 4 bases and J by 1 base, with 2 bases of the junction left unmatched. Clones were read by immunoSEQ multiplex PCR, and TCRdb kept only the in-frame ones, dropping some. Among approximately 530,000 clones listed, 85% to 90% were seen once. While infection was still active, Seattle patients were enrolled and then followed longitudinally. Sequencing was performed on peripheral blood. V usage is TRBV6-5 and J usage is TRBJ1-2; 8 nucleotides align to TRBD1. The receptor was isolated from a woman in her forties or fifties with COVID-19, enrolled during active disease. Here the CDR3 DNA reads TGTGCCAGCAGTTTCGGACAGGGTAACTATGGCTACACCTTC. Protein: CASSFGQGNYGYTF.